The count of the clone carrying this TCR beta chain is one. The study profiled TCR beta VDJ and CDR3 using genomic DNA as template. TCRdb re-called the reads with MiXCR, one entry per CDR3 protein. The data hold about 240,000 distinct CDR3 sequences, with around 43% observed a single time. These data come from a study of CD8+CD57+ T cells in acquired aplastic anemia. V shed 3 bases, J shed 2 bases, and the junction held 7 bases outside the gene matches. This CDR3 contains 17 residues. Germline CDR1 and CDR2: LGHDT and YNNKEL (reference sequence). Sequencing was done on patients that had shown CD8+CD57+ cell expansion by flow cytometry.

This TCR was recovered from a human donor with aplastic anemia. Sequenced material: sorted CD4+, CD8+, or CD8+CD57+ T cells (not recorded which) from PBMCs. The V gene is TRBV3-1, the J gene TRBJ2-3; 11 positions match TRBD2. CDR3 bases: TGTGCCAGCAGCCACTACCTAGCGGGGGGTCTCACAGATACGCAGTATTTT. Translated, it gives CASSHYLAGGLTDTQYF.